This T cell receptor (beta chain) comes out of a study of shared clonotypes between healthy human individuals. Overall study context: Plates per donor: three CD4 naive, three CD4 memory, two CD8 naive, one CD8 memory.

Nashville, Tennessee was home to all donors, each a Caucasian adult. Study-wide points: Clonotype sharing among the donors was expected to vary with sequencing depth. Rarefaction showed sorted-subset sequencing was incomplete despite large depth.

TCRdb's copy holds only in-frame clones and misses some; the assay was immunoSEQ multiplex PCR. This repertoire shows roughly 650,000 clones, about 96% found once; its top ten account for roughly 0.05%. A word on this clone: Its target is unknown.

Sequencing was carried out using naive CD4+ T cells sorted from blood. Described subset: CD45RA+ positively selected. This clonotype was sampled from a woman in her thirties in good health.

CDR3 amino acids: CASSYRDRGLETQYF. CDR3 DNA: TGTGCCAGCAGTTACCGTGACAGGGGACTAGAGACCCAGTACTTC. V gene TRBV27 combines with J gene TRBJ2-5, with 8 bases fitting TRBD1. In germline, CDR1 is MNHEY, CDR2 SMNVEV (reference sequence). V gave up 4 bases and J gave up 4 bases; unmatched junction bases: 8. CDR3 length: 15 amino acids.